The sequence of this T cell receptor beta chain was determined in a study of blood T cell repertoires in COVID-19. The overall study: COVID-19 samples, acute and convalescent, were from the United States, Italy and Spain.

TCRdb's table, derived via immunoSEQ multiplex PCR, lists solely in-frame clones and lacks some. Of over 110,000 clones in the sample, around 89% were seen once. Per germline, CDR1 PRHDT and CDR2 FYEKMQ (reference sequence). V was clipped by 1 base and J by 1 base, with 9 bases between them. The CDR3 is made up of 15 amino acids. The TCR originated in a human donor in a cohort sampled during active COVID-19. Sequenced sample: peripheral blood. This chain links TRBV13 with TRBJ2-3; no firm D call. Written as DNA, the CDR3 is TGTGCCAGCAGCTTAGATGGCGGCGGCACAGATACGCAGTATTTT. This codes for CASSLDGGGTDTQYF.